A selection of T cell receptor beta chains follows, all from one sample in a study of blood T cell repertoires in COVID-19. The protocol was immunoSEQ multiplex PCR, while the TCRdb copy is restricted to in-frame clones and leaves out a portion. The data show hundreds of thousands of clones, with around 89% seen just once and less than 1.5% held by the top ten. The sample comprised PBMCs or T cells enriched from blood (not recorded which). All receptors derive from a man aged 25-45 years who had recovered from COVID-19. CDR3s include the opening cysteine and the closing phenylalanine or tryptophan. Each record gives: V gene, D gene, J gene, clone size, CDR3 protein. The D gene is left open where the match is weak. Not all rows give a size; the values are once, few, many and, for expanded clones, a class.

V: TRBV10-2; D: TRBD1; J: TRBJ1-5; size: .; CDR3: CASSESQGAGQPQHF
V: TRBV3-1/TRBV3-2; D: TRBD1; J: TRBJ1-1; size: .; CDR3: CASSRPGQSEAFF
V: TRBV5-6; D: .; J: TRBJ2-3; size: .; CDR3: CASSLESWGPTDTQYF
V: TRBV10-1; D: .; J: TRBJ2-6; size: .; CDR3: CASSVGNSGANVLTF
V: TRBV11-3; D: TRBD2; J: TRBJ2-3; size: .; CDR3: CASSSPTGGASTDTQYF
V: TRBV29-1; D: TRBD2; J: TRBJ2-1; size: .; CDR3: CSVTGTSGSGSYNEQFF
V: TRBV24-1; D: .; J: TRBJ1-1; size: once; CDR3: CATSDLGPGENTEAFF
V: TRBV6-5; D: .; J: TRBJ2-7; size: .; CDR3: CASSYLANSYEQYF
V: TRBV18; D: TRBD2; J: TRBJ2-6; size: .; CDR3: CASSPRGTSGRASGANVLTF
V: TRBV3-1/TRBV3-2; D: .; J: TRBJ1-2; size: .; CDR3: CASSQVGGSGYTF
V: TRBV27; D: TRBD1; J: TRBJ2-7; size: .; CDR3: CASSASGTGRREQYF
V: TRBV3-1/TRBV3-2; D: TRBD1; J: TRBJ2-7; size: .; CDR3: CASSLLNRTGQTYEQYF
V: TRBV5-1; D: TRBD1; J: TRBJ2-2; size: .; CDR3: CASSPGQANTGELFF
V: TRBV28; D: TRBD2; J: TRBJ2-3; size: .; CDR3: CASSLYPGLAGEDGDTQYF
V: TRBV30; D: .; J: TRBJ1-2; size: .; CDR3: CAWSGTAASGGGYTF
V: TRBV11-2; D: TRBD1; J: TRBJ1-2; size: .; CDR3: CASSWGDSNYGYTF
V: TRBV5-4; D: .; J: TRBJ1-1; size: .; CDR3: CASSFWTANTEAFF
V: TRBV9; D: .; J: TRBJ2-3; size: .; CDR3: CASSVGDSAYSTDTQYF
V: TRBV25-1; D: .; J: TRBJ1-4; size: .; CDR3: CASSELGAGEKLFF
V: TRBV7-8; D: TRBD2; J: TRBJ2-2; size: few; CDR3: CASSLGLAGPSNTGELFF
V: TRBV5-4; D: TRBD1; J: TRBJ1-2; size: .; CDR3: CASSSNPRTGDYGYTF
V: TRBV7-8; D: TRBD2; J: TRBJ2-1; size: few; CDR3: CASSSGGETYNEQFF
V: TRBV11-2; D: TRBD1; J: TRBJ2-2; size: .; CDR3: CASSLNRYRGDTGELFF
V: TRBV3-1/TRBV3-2; D: .; J: TRBJ2-7; size: .; CDR3: CAILAAGTYEQYF
V: TRBV4-3; D: .; J: TRBJ1-6; size: .; CDR3: CASSQDGQLNSPLHF
V: TRBV3-1/TRBV3-2; D: .; J: TRBJ1-1; size: .; CDR3: CASSQIIGQLEAFF
V: TRBV9; D: .; J: TRBJ1-3; size: .; CDR3: CASSVASRAHSGNTIYF
V: TRBV19; D: TRBD1; J: TRBJ2-7; size: .; CDR3: CASSSGTGAYEQYF
V: TRBV27; D: TRBD1; J: TRBJ2-5; size: .; CDR3: CASSLTGVDETQYF